This entry describes one T cell receptor beta chain. What it binds is not known. Some clones are missing from TCRdb's copy, which holds only in-frame ones; the method was immunoSEQ multiplex PCR. The repertoire holds about 50,000 clones, with about nine tenths as singletons. This record belongs to a study of graft-versus-host responses after intestinal transplantation. Study summary: Each patient got anti-thymocyte globulin induction, then tacrolimus and steroids for roughly 3 years. Whole-study results and caveats: GvH clones detected in recipient marrow included some appearing first in ileum or blood. Researchers found peak circulating GvH clone levels linked to early post-transplant HvG declines.

The CDR3 length is 15 residues. Trimming took off 1 base at V and 2 bases at J, with 13 bases between the two ends. The V gene's germline CDR1 is SGHRS and CDR2 YFSETQ. The chain uses TRBV5-1 and TRBJ2-7, with D perhaps assigned TRBD1 or TRBD2 (5 bases each). Sequenced material: unstimulated CD4+ T cells sorted from spleen or lymph node cells, taken before transplant. This clonotype was sampled from a human donor who was the organ donor for an intestinal transplant. As DNA, the CDR3 is TGCGCCAGCAGCTTGATGGGGCAGGGAGCCTACGAGCAGTACTTC. This sequence encodes CASSLMGQGAYEQYF.